This T cell receptor (beta chain) is drawn from a study of immune evolution from preneoplasia to lung adenocarcinoma. Study conclusions and caveats: Clonality was highest in normal lung, lower in later-stage lesions apparently. Top clone frequencies peaked in normal lung, apparently declining through invasive adenocarcinoma.

With regard to this clone: Its antigen is unknown.

Between 2014 and 2017, patients underwent resection in Japan or China. H&E slides confirmed each diagnosis, reviewed by two pathologists independently. Here immunoSEQ multiplex PCR was the method, and the copy in TCRdb shows in-frame clones only, minus some. The sample lists 4,500 to 5,000 clones; 81% were seen once. The germline gives CDR1 SEHNR, CDR2 FQNEAQ (reference sequence). Between the trimmed V and J ends, which lost 5 bases and 10 bases, there was a span of 15 bases. CDR3 length: 14 amino acids. The sequence came from a donor at least 70 years old with lung adenocarcinoma. The chain joins TRBV7-9 to TRBJ1-6, with no clear D. Source material: FFPE adjacent normal lung tissue. The CDR3 DNA sequence: TGTGCCAGCAGCCTGACACCGGATCCGTCACCCCTCCACTTT. Translation: CASSLTPDPSPLHF.